This record concerns one TCR beta chain sequence. Sequenced by immunoSEQ multiplex PCR; TCRdb stores in-frame clones only, minus some. The sample includes 100,000 to 150,000 clones, 88% of them seen just once. The CDR3 is 16 residues long. Germline CDR1 SGHNT, CDR2 YYREEE (reference sequence). V gave up 2 bases and J gave up 1 base; unmatched junction bases: 7. The entry originates in a study of T cell responses to AZD1222 COVID-19 vaccine. At the level of the study: Timing groups of about 4 and about 12 weeks for second doses were pooled.

The clonotype originates from an adult in good health. The chain employs TRBV5-4 and TRBJ1-1, with 8 bases fitting TRBD1. The sequencing used peripheral blood, collected on day 0 of AZD1222 vaccination. Here the CDR3 DNA reads TGTGCCAGCAGCTTTGACACCGGGACAGGGAACACTGAAGCTTTCTTT. Translation: CASSFDTGTGNTEAFF.